Below, one T cell receptor beta chain is given with its context. Generated by immunoSEQ multiplex PCR, the TCRdb table keeps only in-frame clones and is missing some. The sample holds tens of thousands of clones, about 92% seen once. The V gene's germline CDR1 is GTSNPN and CDR2 SVGIG (reference sequence). J gave up 3 bases and V 3 bases, and 11 bases lay outside the gene matches. The length of the CDR3 is 15 residues. The data were taken from a study of T cell changes during pregnancy in multiple sclerosis. Material: peripheral blood, obtained in the third trimester of pregnancy. This TCR derives from a female donor in good health, enrolled as a control in a pregnancy study. The genes are TRBV30 and TRBJ2-7; 7 bases fit TRBD2. The CDR3 region is CAWRTGLGKGYEQYF. CDR3 DNA sequence: TGTGCCTGGAGGACCGGACTAGGCAAGGGCTACGAGCAGTACTTC.